This TCR beta chain is drawn from a study of human T cells and chemical hapten exposure. Authors' data handling: Samples ranged from about 23,224 to 690,600 TCRs, with a median of roughly 96,000. Each CDR3 protein is one row after TCRdb ran MiXCR on the RACE reads. These V and J calls rely on TCRdb rather than the paper's analysis. The sample contains 180,000 or so distinct CDR3 sequences, about a fifth of which appear only once. Time point specified: patch test 1, 2 weeks after DPC sensitization. Treatment indicated: therapeutic diphenylcyclopropenone sensitization with weekly scalp DPC. This clonotype was seen a few times. Trimming removed 1 base from V and 0 bases from J; junction bases left unmatched: 5. The CDR3 loop spans 17 amino acids. In germline, CDR1 is KGHSH, CDR2 LQKENI.

Sequencing used whole blood, obtained in connection with sensitization to the hapten diphenylcyclopropenone (DPC). V gene TRBV18 combines with J gene TRBJ2-2; 7 bases map to TRBD1. The source is a woman between 50 and 59 years old with alopecia areata. Some clones in this sample may be carry-over from other donors' samples. The CDR3 DNA reads TGTGCCAGCTCACCACGAACGAGGGGGCCGAACACCGGGGAGCTGTTTTTT. It specifies CASSPRTRGPNTGELFF.